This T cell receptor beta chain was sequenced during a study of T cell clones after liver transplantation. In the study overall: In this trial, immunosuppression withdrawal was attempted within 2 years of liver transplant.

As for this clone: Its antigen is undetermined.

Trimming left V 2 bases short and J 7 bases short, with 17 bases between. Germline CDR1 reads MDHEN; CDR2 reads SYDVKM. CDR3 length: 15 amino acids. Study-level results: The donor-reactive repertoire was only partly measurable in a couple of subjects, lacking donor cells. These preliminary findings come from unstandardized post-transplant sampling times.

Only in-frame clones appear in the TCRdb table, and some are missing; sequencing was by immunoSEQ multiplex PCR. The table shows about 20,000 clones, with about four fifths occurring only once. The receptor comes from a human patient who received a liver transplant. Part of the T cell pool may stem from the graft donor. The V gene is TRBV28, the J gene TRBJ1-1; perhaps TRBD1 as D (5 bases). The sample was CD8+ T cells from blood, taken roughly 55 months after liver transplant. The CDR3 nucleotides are TGTGCCAGCAGTTTAATGAGGGGTCATCGGAGTGAAGCTTTCTTT. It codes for CASSLMRGHRSEAFF.